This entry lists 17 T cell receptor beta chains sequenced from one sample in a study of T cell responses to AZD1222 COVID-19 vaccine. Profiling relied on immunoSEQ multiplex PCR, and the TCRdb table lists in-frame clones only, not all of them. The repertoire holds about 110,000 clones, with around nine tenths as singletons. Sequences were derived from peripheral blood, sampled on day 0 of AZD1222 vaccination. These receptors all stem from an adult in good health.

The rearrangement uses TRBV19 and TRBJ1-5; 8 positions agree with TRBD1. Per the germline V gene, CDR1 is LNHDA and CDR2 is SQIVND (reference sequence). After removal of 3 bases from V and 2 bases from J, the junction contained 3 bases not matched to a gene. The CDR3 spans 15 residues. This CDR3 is CASSILTGGNQPQHF. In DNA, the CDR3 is TGTGCCAGTAGTATCCTGACAGGGGGCAATCAGCCCCAGCATTTT.

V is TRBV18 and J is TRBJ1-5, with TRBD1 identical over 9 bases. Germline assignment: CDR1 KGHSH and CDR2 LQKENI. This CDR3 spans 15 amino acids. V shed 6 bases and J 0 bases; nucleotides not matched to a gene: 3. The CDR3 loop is CASSGQGNSNQPQHF. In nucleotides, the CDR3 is TGTGCCAGCTCGGGACAGGGAAATAGCAATCAGCCCCAGCATTTT.

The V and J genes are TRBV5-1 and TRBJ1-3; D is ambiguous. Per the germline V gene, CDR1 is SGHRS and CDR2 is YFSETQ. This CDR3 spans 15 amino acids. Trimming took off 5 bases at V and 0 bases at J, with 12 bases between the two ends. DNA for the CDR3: TGCGCCAGCAGTCAGGATCCTAGCTCTGGAAACACCATATATTTT. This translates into CASSQDPSSGNTIYF.

The CDR3 coding sequence is TGCGCCAGCAGCTTGGTGGGTACGGGGGAGCAGTACGTC. Translation: CASSLVGTGEQYV. V is TRBV5-1 and J is TRBJ2-7, with D tentatively TRBD2 (5 bases). CDR3 length equals 13 residues. In germline, CDR1 is SGHRS, CDR2 YFSETQ. The V end lost 0 bases, the J end lost 7 bases, and 11 bases lay between the germline ends.

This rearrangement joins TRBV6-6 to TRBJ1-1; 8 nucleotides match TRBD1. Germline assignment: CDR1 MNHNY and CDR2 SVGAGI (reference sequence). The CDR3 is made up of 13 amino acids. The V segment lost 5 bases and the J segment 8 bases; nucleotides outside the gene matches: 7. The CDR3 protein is CASSQTGAKEAFF. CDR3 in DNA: TGTGCCAGCAGTCAGACAGGGGCGAAGGAAGCTTTCTTT.

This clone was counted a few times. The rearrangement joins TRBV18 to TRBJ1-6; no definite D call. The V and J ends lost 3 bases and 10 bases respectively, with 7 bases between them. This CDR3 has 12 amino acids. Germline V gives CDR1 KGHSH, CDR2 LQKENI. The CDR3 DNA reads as TGTGCCAGCTCACCGGATGGCTCACCCCTCCACTTT. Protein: CASSPDGSPLHF.

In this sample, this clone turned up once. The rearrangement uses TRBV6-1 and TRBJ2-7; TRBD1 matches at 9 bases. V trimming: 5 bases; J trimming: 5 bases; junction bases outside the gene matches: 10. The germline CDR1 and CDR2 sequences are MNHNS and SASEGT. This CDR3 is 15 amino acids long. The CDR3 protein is CASSFRGDRAHEQYF. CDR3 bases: TGTGCCAGCAGTTTCCGGGGGGACAGGGCCCACGAGCAGTACTTC.

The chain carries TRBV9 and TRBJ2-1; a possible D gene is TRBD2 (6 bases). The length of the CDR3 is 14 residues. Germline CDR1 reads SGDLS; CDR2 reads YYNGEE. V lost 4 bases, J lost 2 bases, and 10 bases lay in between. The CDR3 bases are TGTGCCAGCAGCCCGGGGGTCCCCTACAATGAGCAGTTCTTC. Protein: CASSPGVPYNEQFF. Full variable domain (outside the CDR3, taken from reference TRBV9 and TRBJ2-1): DSGVTQTPKHLITATGQRVTLRCSPRSGDLSVYWYQQSLDQGLQFLIQYYNGEERAKGNILERFSAQQFPDLHSELNLSSLELGDSALYFCASSPGVPYNEQFFGPGTRLTVL.

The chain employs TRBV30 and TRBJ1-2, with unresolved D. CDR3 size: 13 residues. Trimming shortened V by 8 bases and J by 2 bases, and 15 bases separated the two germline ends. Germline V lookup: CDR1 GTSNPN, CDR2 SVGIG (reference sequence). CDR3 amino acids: CALELLTNYGYTF. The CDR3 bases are TGTGCCCTGGAACTCTTGACGAACTATGGCTACACCTTC.

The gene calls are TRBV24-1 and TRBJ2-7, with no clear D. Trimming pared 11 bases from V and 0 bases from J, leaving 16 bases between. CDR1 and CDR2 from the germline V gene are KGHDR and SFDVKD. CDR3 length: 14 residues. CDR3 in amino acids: CAKLPPRSSYEQYV. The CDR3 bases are TGTGCCAAGCTGCCCCCAAGGAGCTCCTACGAGCAGTACGTC.

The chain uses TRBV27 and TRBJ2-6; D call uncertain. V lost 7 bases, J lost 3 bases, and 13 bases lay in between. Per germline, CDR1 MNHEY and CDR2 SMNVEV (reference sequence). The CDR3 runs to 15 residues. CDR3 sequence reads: CASNSARDGANVLTF. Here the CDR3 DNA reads TGTGCCAGCAACTCAGCCAGAGATGGGGCCAACGTCCTGACTTTC.

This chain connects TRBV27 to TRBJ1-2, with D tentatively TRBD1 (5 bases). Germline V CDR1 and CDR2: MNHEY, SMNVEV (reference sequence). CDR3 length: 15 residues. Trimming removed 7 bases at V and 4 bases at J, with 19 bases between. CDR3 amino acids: CASTPLAGGGYGYTF. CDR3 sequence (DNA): TGTGCCAGCACTCCTTTGGCGGGGGGAGGCTATGGCTACACCTTC.

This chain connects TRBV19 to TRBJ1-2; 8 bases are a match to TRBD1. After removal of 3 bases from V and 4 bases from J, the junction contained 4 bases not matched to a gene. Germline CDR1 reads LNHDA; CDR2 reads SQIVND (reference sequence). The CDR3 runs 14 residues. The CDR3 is CASSIDRGSYGYTF. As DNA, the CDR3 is TGTGCCAGTAGTATTGACAGGGGAAGCTATGGCTACACCTTC.

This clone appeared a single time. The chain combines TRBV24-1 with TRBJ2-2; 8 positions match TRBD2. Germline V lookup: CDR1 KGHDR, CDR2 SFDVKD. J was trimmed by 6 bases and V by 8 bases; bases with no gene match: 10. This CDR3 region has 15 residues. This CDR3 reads CATTGAGDKAGELFF. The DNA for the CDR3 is TGTGCCACCACAGGAGCGGGAGATAAGGCCGGGGAGCTGTTTTTT.

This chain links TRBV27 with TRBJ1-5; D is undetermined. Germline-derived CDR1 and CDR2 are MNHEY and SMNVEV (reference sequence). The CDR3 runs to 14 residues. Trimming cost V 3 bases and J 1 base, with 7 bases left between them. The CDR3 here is CASSFVGSNQPQHF. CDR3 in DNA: TGTGCCAGCAGTTTTGTCGGGAGCAATCAGCCCCAGCATTTT.

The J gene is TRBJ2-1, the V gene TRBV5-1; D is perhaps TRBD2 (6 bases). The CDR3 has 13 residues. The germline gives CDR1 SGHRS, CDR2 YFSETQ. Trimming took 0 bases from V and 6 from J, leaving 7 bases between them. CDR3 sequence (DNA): TGCGCCAGCAGCTTGGTGGGGGGCAATGAGCAGTTCTTC. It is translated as CASSLVGGNEQFF.

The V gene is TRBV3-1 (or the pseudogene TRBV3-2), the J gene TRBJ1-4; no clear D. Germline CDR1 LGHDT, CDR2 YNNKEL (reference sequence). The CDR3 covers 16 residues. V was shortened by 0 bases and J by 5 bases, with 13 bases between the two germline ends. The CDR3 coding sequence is TGTGCCAGCAGCCAAGATGGAAGGGCCCGGAATGAAAAACTGTTTTTT. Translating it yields CASSQDGRARNEKLFF.